This T cell receptor (beta chain) was captured in a study of blood T cells in healthy people across ages. Extraction of total RNA produced a minimum of 5.5 micrograms from each sample. Primers used in a second PCR of about 7 to 12 cycles were a sample-barcoded 5' primer and a J-beta primer mix. Every single cDNA molecule received a tag from a template-switch adaptor with 12 random nucleotides. TCRdb itself ran the 5' RACE reads through MiXCR, one entry per CDR3 protein. This table has roughly 680,000 distinct CDR3 sequences, 45% to 60% appearing once. The CDR3 length is 17 residues. V dropped 3 bases and J dropped 0 bases, with 15 bases sitting between them.

The chain uses TRBV12-3 or TRBV12-4 and TRBJ2-1; TRBD1 is a possible D gene (5 bases). Material for sequencing was blood. The source is a woman older than 75 in good health. The CDR3 nucleotides are TGTGCCAGCAGTTTGCCCCAGGGCCCACTCTCCTACAATGAGCAGTTCTTC. Protein: CASSLPQGPLSYNEQFF.